This T cell receptor (beta chain) was identified in a study of Tregs in tolerant kidney transplant recipients. This table comes from immunoSEQ multiplex PCR, and its TCRdb copy is limited to in-frame clones, with some not included. The data hold 240,000 or so clones, with roughly four fifths observed a single time. To note about this clone: Antigen unknown.

Study-level findings and limits: Tregs expanded with activated donor B cells seemed most donor-specific.

The CDR3 is made up of 15 amino acids. Germline CDR1 LGHNA, CDR2 YNFKEQ. Trimming left V 0 bases short and J 0 bases short, with 8 bases between. The sequencing sample was made of CD4+ T cells from blood. The TCR was taken from a human donor in good health. This sequence joins TRBV4-2 and TRBJ1-1; D is unresolved. The CDR3 is CASSQDPVMNTEAFF. CDR3 sequence (DNA): TGTGCCAGCAGCCAAGATCCCGTCATGAACACTGAAGCTTTCTTT.